This T cell receptor beta chain was retrieved from a study of blood T cell repertoires in COVID-19. V shed 2 bases, J shed 5 bases, and the junction held 9 bases outside the gene matches. Germline V gene lookup returns CDR1 SGHTA and CDR2 FQGTGA. The CDR3 contains 16 residues. The protocol was immunoSEQ multiplex PCR, while the TCRdb copy is restricted to in-frame clones and leaves out a portion. The profile shows more than 110,000 clones, approximately 83% of them singletons. The receptor was derived from a human donor in a cohort sampled during active COVID-19. The sequencing sample was made of peripheral blood. The chain carries TRBV7-3 and TRBJ2-1; 7 bases align to TRBD2. The CDR3 sequence is CASSLAGSSGDNEQFF. The CDR3, as DNA: TGTGCCAGCAGCTTAGCGGGCTCTAGCGGAGACAATGAGCAGTTCTTC.